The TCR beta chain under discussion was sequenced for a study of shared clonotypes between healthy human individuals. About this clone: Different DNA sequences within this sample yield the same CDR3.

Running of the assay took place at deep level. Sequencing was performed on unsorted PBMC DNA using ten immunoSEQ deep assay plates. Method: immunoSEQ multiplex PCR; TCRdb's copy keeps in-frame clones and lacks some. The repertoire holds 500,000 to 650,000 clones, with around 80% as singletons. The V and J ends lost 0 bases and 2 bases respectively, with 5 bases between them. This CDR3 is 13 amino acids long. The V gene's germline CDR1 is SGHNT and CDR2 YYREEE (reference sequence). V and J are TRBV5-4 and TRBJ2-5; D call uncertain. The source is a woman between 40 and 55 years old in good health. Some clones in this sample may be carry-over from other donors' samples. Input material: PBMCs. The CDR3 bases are TGTGCCAGCAGCTTGGGGCCACAAGAGACCCAGTACTTC. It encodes CASSLGPQETQYF.